This entry lists 19 T cell receptor beta chains sequenced from one sample in a study of blood T cell repertoires in COVID-19. Profiled with immunoSEQ multiplex PCR; TCRdb holds only in-frame clones, not every one. The data hold under 130,000 clones, with under 75% observed a single time. The sequenced sample was peripheral blood. These receptors all come from an elderly man with acute or convalescent COVID-19.

V and J are TRBV18 and TRBJ1-1; 11 nucleotides agree with TRBD1. Trimming cost V 2 bases and J 12 bases; bases outside gene matches: 5. The CDR3 covers 13 residues. CDR1 KGHSH and CDR2 LQKENI come from the germline V gene. CDR3 nucleotides: TGTGCCAGCTCACCAAGGGACAGGGGGGAAACTTTCTTT. Translating gives CASSPRDRGETFF.

The V gene is TRBV18, the J gene TRBJ2-3, with D tentatively TRBD2 (5 bases). Germline V gene lookup returns CDR1 KGHSH and CDR2 LQKENI. With 1 base removed from V and 6 bases from J, the gap between germline ends came to 14 bases. The CDR3 consists of 15 residues. DNA for the CDR3: TGTGCCAGCTCACCACGCGAGACTAACACCGATACGCAGTATTTT. This codes for CASSPRETNTDTQYF.

The J gene is TRBJ1-6, the V gene TRBV3-1 (or the pseudogene TRBV3-2); D ambiguous. This CDR3 is 15 amino acids long. The germline V and J ends were trimmed by 0 bases and 10 bases, with 13 bases remaining between them. The germline CDR1 and CDR2 sequences are LGHDT and YNNKEL (reference sequence). Here the CDR3 reads CASSQDATVYSPLHF. The CDR3 nucleotides are TGTGCCAGCAGCCAAGATGCCACAGTTTACTCACCCCTCCACTTT.

The gene calls are TRBV24-1 and TRBJ2-1; 10 nucleotides agree with TRBD2. V was clipped by 1 base and J by 2 bases; unmatched bases: 7. The CDR3 contains 18 residues. Germline CDR1 is KGHDR and CDR2 is SFDVKD. Here the CDR3 reads CATSDFSSGSVTYNEQFF. As DNA, the CDR3 is TGTGCCACCAGTGATTTCTCTAGCGGGAGTGTAACCTACAATGAGCAGTTCTTC.

The J gene is TRBJ2-7, the V gene TRBV25-1; tentative D call: TRBD1 (5 bases). The CDR3 consists of 15 residues. Between the trimmed V and J ends, which lost 4 bases and 2 bases, there was a span of 15 bases. The germline V gene encodes CDR1 MGHDK and CDR2 SYGVNS. The CDR3 here is CASSATFGRAYEQYF. CDR3 nucleotide sequence: TGTGCCAGCAGTGCAACCTTTGGCAGGGCCTACGAGCAGTACTTC.

The rearrangement uses TRBV7-9 and TRBJ2-2, with D hard to call. From germline, CDR1 is SEHNR and CDR2 FQNEAQ (reference sequence). CDR3 length: 14 residues. V lost 3 bases and J 4 bases, leaving 9 bases between the germline ends. The CDR3 loop reads CASSLADTTGELFF. The CDR3 bases are TGTGCCAGCAGCTTGGCCGACACCACCGGGGAGCTGTTTTTT. Together with reference TRBV7-9 and TRBJ2-2, the CDR3 gives the full variable domain: DTGVSQNPRHKITKRGQNVTFRCDPISEHNRLYWYRQTLGQGPEFLTYFQNEAQLEKSRLLSDRFSAERPKGSFSTLEIQRTEQGDSAMYLCASSLADTTGELFFGEGSRLTVL.

The V call is TRBV19, the J call TRBJ1-2; TRBD1 might be the D (6 bases). Looked up from germline, CDR1 is LNHDA and CDR2 is SQIVND (reference sequence). V was cut by 3 bases and J by 7 bases, with 12 bases left in between. The CDR3 is 13 amino acids. CDR3 nucleotides: TGTGCCAGTAGTATTGACAGGAGGTCTGGCTACACCTTC. It is translated as CASSIDRRSGYTF.

The V and J genes are TRBV29-1 and TRBJ2-7; TRBD2 agrees at 9 bases. CDR1 is SQVTM, CDR2 ANQGSEA, per germline. V shed 7 bases and J 6 bases; nucleotides not matched to a gene: 16. The CDR3 runs 15 residues. Here the CDR3 DNA reads TGCAGCGCTGGAAAGAGACTAGCGGAAAAATTCGAGCAGTACTTC. It specifies CSAGKRLAEKFEQYF.

The genes are TRBV2 and TRBJ2-1; a weak D match, TRBD1 (5 bases). Per the germline V gene, CDR1 is SNHLY and CDR2 is FYNNEI. V was pared by 1 base and J by 9 bases, with 13 bases between. This CDR3 comprises 14 residues. CDR3 region: CASSEEVRVTEQFF. CDR3 sequence (DNA): TGTGCCAGCAGTGAAGAGGTCAGGGTGACTGAGCAGTTCTTC. Full variable domain (missing parts from reference TRBV2 and TRBJ2-1): EPEVTQTPSHQVTQMGQEVILRCVPISNHLYFYWYRQILGQKVEFLVSFYNNEISEKSEIFDDQFSVERPDGSNFTLKIRSTKLEDSAMYFCASSEEVRVTEQFFGPGTRLTVL.

The chain carries TRBV28 and TRBJ2-7; TRBD2 might be the D (6 bases). The CDR3 totals 15 residues. Trimming cost V 8 bases and J 2 bases, with 19 bases left between them. Germline V gene sequence: CDR1 MDHEN, CDR2 SYDVKM. CDR3 sequence reads: CASYSPGLSPYEQYF. CDR3 nucleotides: TGTGCCAGCTATTCCCCGGGACTCTCCCCCTACGAGCAGTACTTC.

The chain employs TRBV6-2 or TRBV6-3 and TRBJ2-7; TRBD1 matches at 7 bases. The germline CDR1 and CDR2 sequences are MNHEY and SVGEGT. This CDR3 has 15 residues. J lost 1 base, V lost 4 bases, and 7 bases had no gene match. The CDR3 spells CASSFRGLYSYEQYF. The CDR3, as DNA: TGTGCCAGCAGTTTCAGGGGGTTGTATTCCTACGAGCAGTACTTC.

The chain has TRBV6-6 and TRBJ2-7; TRBD1 aligns across 7 bases. This CDR3 is built from 16 residues. With 5 bases clipped from V and 6 bases from J, the junction kept 16 bases outside the gene matches. Germline V lookup: CDR1 MNHNY, CDR2 SVGAGI (reference sequence). The CDR3 nucleotides are TGTGCCAGCAGTCCCCGACAGGGATCTGCCTTCGGCGAGCAGTACTTC. Translated, it gives CASSPRQGSAFGEQYF.

CDR3 nucleotide sequence: TGTGCCAGCAGCTTAGTGGAGGCGGGAGCAGCCAATGAGCAGTTCTTC. Translation: CASSLVEAGAANEQFF. This chain joins TRBV11-2 and TRBJ2-1; TRBD2 matches at 7 bases. The CDR3 loop spans 16 amino acids. From germline, CDR1 is SGHAT and CDR2 FQNNGV. With 1 base clipped from V and 6 bases from J, the junction kept 9 bases outside the gene matches. The full variable domain, with the rest looked up from reference TRBV11-2 and TRBJ2-1, is EAGVAQSPRYKIIEKRQSVAFWCNPISGHATLYWYQQILGQGPKLLIQFQNNGVVDDSQLPKDRFSAERLKGVDSTLKIQPAKLEDSAVYLCASSLVEAGAANEQFFGPGTRLTVL.

The sample holds a few counts of this clone. The gene calls are TRBV6-2 or TRBV6-3 and TRBJ2-1; 8 bases agree with TRBD2. V was pared by 4 bases and J by 6 bases, with 8 bases of the junction left unmatched. CDR3 length: 15 amino acids. Germline CDR1 reads MNHEY; CDR2 reads SVGEGT. CDR3 sequence reads: CASSSLGLGVNEQFF. The CDR3 region has the DNA TGTGCCAGCAGTTCACTGGGACTAGGGGTCAATGAGCAGTTCTTC.

The J gene is TRBJ1-5, the V gene TRBV30; 10 bases agree with TRBD1. With V trimmed by 6 bases and J by 3 bases, 8 bases remained unmatched. From germline, CDR1 is GTSNPN and CDR2 SVGIG (reference sequence). The CDR3 consists of 15 residues. This CDR3 is CACRTGTGVNQPQHF. The DNA for the CDR3 is TGTGCCTGCAGGACTGGGACAGGGGTCAATCAGCCCCAGCATTTT. Supplemented by reference TRBV30 and TRBJ1-5, the full variable domain reads SQTIHQWPATLVQPVGSPLSLECTVEGTSNPNLYWYRQAAGRGLQLLFYSVGIGQISSEVPQNLSASRPQDRQFILSSKKLLLSDSGFYLCACRTGTGVNQPQHFGDGTRLSIL.

The table lists this clone with a few counts. The chain combines TRBV4-3 with TRBJ1-4; D may be TRBD1 (6 bases). The CDR3 is made up of 15 amino acids. Germline V gene lookup returns CDR1 LGHNA and CDR2 YSLEER. V lost 1 base to trimming and J lost 8 bases, with 14 bases between them. CDR3 region: CASSQGDTWDEKLFF. For the CDR3, the DNA is TGCGCCAGCAGCCAAGGGGACACCTGGGACGAAAAACTGTTTTTT.

The chain carries TRBV9 and TRBJ2-1, with a tentative D call TRBD2 (6 bases). Germline values: CDR1 SGDLS, CDR2 YYNGEE. This CDR3 comprises 16 residues. V lost 0 bases and J lost 9, with 19 bases in between. The CDR3 sequence is CASSVDPQTRGGEQFF. CDR3 nucleotides: TGTGCCAGCAGCGTAGACCCCCAAACTCGGGGAGGTGAGCAGTTCTTC.

This clone was seen only a few times. The chain combines TRBV10-3 with TRBJ2-7, with D unclear. The CDR3 has 13 amino acids. V lost 3 bases and J 12 bases, leaving 18 bases between the germline ends. Germline V CDR1 and CDR2: ENHRY, SYGVKD. The CDR3 sequence is CAISDPGTTSSYF. CDR3 nucleotide sequence: TGTGCCATCAGTGATCCCGGCACTACCTCATCGTACTTC.

The V gene is TRBV7-3, the J gene TRBJ2-1; a weak D match, TRBD2 (6 bases). Germline V gene sequence: CDR1 SGHTA, CDR2 FQGTGA. With 2 bases removed from V and 15 bases from J, the gap between germline ends came to 17 bases. This CDR3 has 13 residues. The CDR3 sequence is CASSLGAGNPPFF. The CDR3 DNA follows: TGTGCCAGCAGCTTAGGGGCGGGAAACCCTCCGTTCTTC.